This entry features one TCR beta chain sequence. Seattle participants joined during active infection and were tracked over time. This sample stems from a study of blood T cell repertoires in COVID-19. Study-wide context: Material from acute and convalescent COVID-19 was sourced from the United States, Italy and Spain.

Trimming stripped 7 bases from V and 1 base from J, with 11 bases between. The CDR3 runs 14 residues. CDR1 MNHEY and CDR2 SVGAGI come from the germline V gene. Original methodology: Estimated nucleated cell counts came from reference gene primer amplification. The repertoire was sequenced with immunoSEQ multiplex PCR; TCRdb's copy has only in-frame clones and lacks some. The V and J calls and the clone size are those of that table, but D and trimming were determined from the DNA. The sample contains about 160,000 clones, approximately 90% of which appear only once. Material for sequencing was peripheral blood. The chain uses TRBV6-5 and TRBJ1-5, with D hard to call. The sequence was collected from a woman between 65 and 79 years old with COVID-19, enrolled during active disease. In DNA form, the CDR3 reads TGTGCCAGCACCCCCACATTAAGCAATCAGCCCCAGCATTTT. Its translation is CASTPTLSNQPQHF.